This T cell receptor (beta chain) is from a study of Graves' ophthalmopathy and Graves' hyperthyroidism. The wider study: Peripheral blood samples were taken at initial diagnosis, before any treatment.

Broader study findings: Ophthalmopathy progression cases were predicted by the model with 55% to 71% sensitivity and roughly 72% specificity.

PBMCs were isolated from an approximately 10 ml sample of fresh peripheral blood. RNA transcripts were the source from which TCR beta CDR3 regions were amplified. In the first round, RT-PCR was carried out with HTBI primers, and a multiplex PCR formed the second round. Each CDR3 protein is one row after TCRdb ran MiXCR on the multiplex PCR reads. The sample holds about 500,000 distinct CDR3 sequences, around 14% seen once. This clonotype has ten or more counts. Its antigen is unknown. The receptor was derived from a woman in her 30s with Graves' ophthalmopathy. Sequences were obtained from blood.

As DNA, the CDR3 is TGTGCCAGCAACCTCCAGGGGAAGCCCCAGCATTTT. Protein sequence: CASNLQGKPQHF. The chain uses TRBV28 and TRBJ1-5; perhaps TRBD1 as D (6 bases). Germline values: CDR1 MDHEN, CDR2 SYDVKM. The ends were cut back, 7 bases at V and 8 bases at J, with 12 bases in the middle. The CDR3 consists of 12 residues.